This TCR beta chain was recovered during a study of T cells in Graves' hyperthyroidism and ophthalmopathy. Trimming cost V 0 bases and J 8 bases, with 7 bases left between them. Germline V gene lookup returns CDR1 WSHSY and CDR2 SAAADI. CDR3 length equals 13 residues. RNA transcripts yielded amplified TCR beta CDR3 regions. TCR CDR3 underwent first-round RT-PCR with the HTBI primer set. One entry per CDR3 protein, called by TCRdb with MiXCR from the multiplex PCR reads. The sample includes 300,000 to 400,000 distinct CDR3 sequences, roughly 14% seen only once; the top ten take roughly 9.6%. The sequence was collected from an older woman with Graves' hyperthyroidism. The chain recombines TRBV10-2 with TRBJ1-4; D unclear. Source material: blood. In DNA, the CDR3 is TGCGCCAGCAGTGAGTCGAGCGGGGAAAAACTGTTTTTT. Protein: CASSESSGEKLFF.